This TCR beta chain was obtained from a study of glioma-infiltrating T cells after dendritic cell vaccination. Overall study: Samples are from glioblastoma patients in Phase I and II dendritic cell vaccine trials.

The count of this clone is one. Amplification used 60 V beta primers and 13 J beta primers. Only in-frame clones appear in the TCRdb table, and some are missing; sequencing was by immunoSEQ multiplex PCR. In the table there are roughly 82,000 clones, approximately 90% of which are singletons. CDR1 is SGHRS and CDR2 is YFSETQ in the germline V gene. V dropped 2 bases and J dropped 4; count of bases not matched to a gene: 9. This CDR3 is built from 16 residues. Sample: blood, taken before dendritic cell vaccination. The rearrangement links TRBV5-1 to TRBJ2-5, with 9 bases identical to TRBD2. This clonotype was sampled from a human donor with glioblastoma. The CDR3 is CASSLGGLARPETQYF. The CDR3 DNA sequence: TGCGCCAGCAGCTTAGGGGGACTAGCAAGACCAGAGACCCAGTACTTC. Full variable domain (outside the CDR3, taken from reference TRBV5-1 and TRBJ2-5): KAGVTQTPRYLIKTRGQQVTLSCSPISGHRSVSWYQQTPGQGLQFLFEYFSETQRNKGNFPGRFSGRQFSNSRSEMNVSTLELGDSALYLCASSLGGLARPETQYFGPGTRLLVL.